The 14 T cell receptor beta chains given below trace back to one sample, sequenced in a study of blood T cell repertoires in COVID-19. Assay: immunoSEQ multiplex PCR; the TCRdb copy retains only in-frame clones and omits some. The table has 70,000 to 100,000 clones, about 91% seen once; the top ten hold 6.5% to 9.5%. The specimen was peripheral blood. The receptors stem from a woman aged 65 to 85 with acute or convalescent COVID-19.

The CDR3 is CASSQVRGGWLNLDNEQFF. The CDR3 DNA follows: TGTGCCAGCAGCCAAGTAAGGGGGGGTTGGCTAAATCTTGACAATGAGCAGTTCTTC. The J gene is TRBJ2-1, the V gene TRBV3-1 (or the pseudogene TRBV3-2); tentative D call: TRBD2 (7 bases). Deletions cut 1 base from V and 5 bases from J, with 24 bases between. Germline CDR1 reads LGHDT; CDR2 reads YNNKEL (reference sequence). The CDR3 is 19 amino acids.

V gene TRBV9 combines with J gene TRBJ1-2, with D perhaps matching TRBD1 (5 bases). V shed 0 bases and J shed 8 bases, with 17 bases lying between them. CDR3 length equals 15 residues. Germline V gives CDR1 SGDLS, CDR2 YYNGEE. CDR3 protein: CASSVGPGTSGGYTF. The CDR3 coding sequence is TGTGCCAGCAGCGTAGGCCCCGGGACTTCGGGCGGCTACACCTTC. Complete variable domain (other parts from reference TRBV9 and TRBJ1-2): DSGVTQTPKHLITATGQRVTLRCSPRSGDLSVYWYQQSLDQGLQFLIQYYNGEERAKGNILERFSAQQFPDLHSELNLSSLELGDSALYFCASSVGPGTSGGYTFGSGTRLTVV.

This chain links TRBV28 with TRBJ2-2, with D possibly being TRBD2 (6 bases). Per germline, CDR1 MDHEN and CDR2 SYDVKM. With 3 bases removed from V and 5 bases from J, the gap between germline ends came to 10 bases. This CDR3 has 14 amino acids. CDR3 DNA sequence: TGTGCCAGCAGTTTCAATGGAGGGACCGGGGAGCTGTTTTTT. Its protein is CASSFNGGTGELFF.

This sequence joins TRBV18 and TRBJ2-1, with TRBD2 as a possible D gene (6 bases). This CDR3 is built from 17 residues. Germline assignment: CDR1 KGHSH and CDR2 LQKENI. The V gene lost 3 bases and the J gene lost 0 bases, with 15 bases spanning the gap. CDR3 sequence: CASSPSGGGSSYNEQFF. DNA of the CDR3: TGTGCCAGCTCACCCTCAGGTGGAGGGAGCTCCTACAATGAGCAGTTCTTC.

This chain uses TRBV23-1 with TRBJ2-1; 7 bases match TRBD1. TRBV23-1 is given ORF status, its function remaining uncertain. There are 16 residues in the CDR3. The trim removed 4 bases at V and 10 bases at J, leaving 16 bases unmatched. The CDR3 sequence is CASSLNPGQVEYEQFF. CDR3 bases: TGCGCCAGCAGTCTCAATCCCGGACAGGTAGAGTACGAGCAGTTCTTC.

This rearrangement joins TRBV11-2 to TRBJ1-4; 11 nucleotides agree with TRBD1. The CDR3 is made up of 14 amino acids. Germline CDR1 and CDR2: SGHAT and FQNNGV. The V and J ends lost 5 bases and 10 bases, in that order; junction bases with no gene match: 6. The CDR3 sequence: CASSNPGQGGKLFF. CDR3 DNA sequence: TGTGCCAGCAGCAACCCGGGACAGGGGGGAAAACTGTTTTTT.

This clone was picked up one time. The chain is built from TRBV3-1 (or the pseudogene TRBV3-2) and TRBJ2-5; 8 positions match TRBD2. Germline V CDR1 and CDR2: LGHDT, YNNKEL (reference sequence). The trim removed 2 bases at V and 5 bases at J, leaving 4 bases unmatched. The CDR3 totals 14 residues. CDR3 nucleotides: TGTGCCAGCAGCCAACCGTCTAGCGGGGAGACCCAGTACTTC. It yields the protein CASSQPSSGETQYF.

The rearrangement links TRBV11-2 to TRBJ2-7, with D possibly being TRBD1 (6 bases). Germline V CDR1 and CDR2: SGHAT, FQNNGV. Trimming shortened V by 5 bases and J by 3 bases, and 17 bases separated the two germline ends. This CDR3 contains 15 residues. The CDR3 DNA is TGTGCCAGCAGCCCCTGGGACAAGGAAATCTACGAGCAGTACTTC. Its protein is CASSPWDKEIYEQYF.

The chain employs TRBV6-5 and TRBJ1-5; TRBD1 agrees at 8 bases. J gave up 4 bases and V 11 bases, and 10 bases lay outside the gene matches. The CDR3 is made up of 14 amino acids. The germline V gene has CDR1 MNHEY and CDR2 SVGAGI. The DNA for the CDR3 is TGTGCCGGGTGGGACCGGACAGGGAATCAGCCCCAGCATTTT. This gives the protein CAGWDRTGNQPQHF.

V usage is TRBV28 and J usage is TRBJ2-1; the D gene is possibly TRBD1 (6 bases). The CDR3 is made up of 15 amino acids. The germline V and J ends were trimmed by 7 bases and 3 bases, with 16 bases remaining between them. Germline CDR1 is MDHEN and CDR2 is SYDVKM. This CDR3 is CASTPPGRGYNEQFF. In nucleotides, the CDR3 is TGTGCCAGCACCCCCCCGGGCAGGGGCTACAATGAGCAGTTCTTC.

This clone turned up a few times. The chain recombines TRBV7-3 with TRBJ2-7, with D maybe TRBD1 (5 bases). With 5 bases removed from V and 2 bases from J, the gap between germline ends came to 19 bases. This CDR3 is 16 amino acids long. The germline CDR1 and CDR2 sequences are SGHTA and FQGTGA. CDR3 in DNA: TGTGCCAGCAGCCCAACGAAATTTGACAGAGCCTACGAGCAGTACTTC. This encodes CASSPTKFDRAYEQYF.

The genes are TRBV7-2 and TRBJ2-1; a weak D match, TRBD2 (6 bases). CDR1 and CDR2 from the germline V gene are SGHTA and FQGNSA. The CDR3 length is 16 residues. V was cut by 1 base and J by 3 bases, with 13 bases left in between. Written as DNA, the CDR3 is TGTGCCAGCAGCTTAGAGGATGGACTATTCTACAATGAGCAGTTCTTC. Amino acids: CASSLEDGLFYNEQFF. The variable domain in full, completed from reference TRBV7-2 and TRBJ2-1, reads GAGVSQSPSNKVTEKGKDVELRCDPISGHTALYWYRQSLGQGLEFLIYFQGNSAPDKSGLPSDRFSAERTGGSVSTLTIQRTQQEDSAVYLCASSLEDGLFYNEQFFGPGTRLTVL.

The J gene is TRBJ2-3, the V gene TRBV6-6; the match to TRBD1 covers 8 bases. Trimming at V came to 6 bases and at J to 3 bases, leaving 8 bases not matched to a gene. Germline lookup yields CDR1 MNHNY and CDR2 SVGAGI (reference sequence). The CDR3 sequence is 15 residues long. CDR3 nucleotide sequence: TGTGCCAGCAGCAAACAGGGGGTTTCTACAGATACGCAGTATTTT. This codes for CASSKQGVSTDTQYF.

The V and J genes are TRBV27 and TRBJ2-3; 7 nucleotides line up with TRBD2. J was trimmed by 2 bases and V by 5 bases; bases with no gene match: 13. The CDR3 runs 17 residues. CDR1 and CDR2 (germline): MNHEY, SMNVEV (reference sequence). Written as DNA, the CDR3 is TGTGCCAGCAGTCCCGCCGTCACGGGGACTAACACAGATACGCAGTATTTT. It translates to CASSPAVTGTNTDTQYF.